A single TCR beta chain is shown here with its context. The record originates from a study of T cell changes during pregnancy in multiple sclerosis. CDR3 length equals 13 residues. Germline CDR1 is MNHEY and CDR2 is SMNVEV (reference sequence). V lost 4 bases and J 6 bases, leaving 9 bases between the germline ends. The repertoire was sequenced with immunoSEQ multiplex PCR; TCRdb's copy has only in-frame clones and lacks some. The sample has about 54,000 clones, around 92% seen once. The chain links TRBV27 to TRBJ1-4, with unresolved D. The specimen was peripheral blood, collected after pregnancy. This TCR came from a female donor in good health, enrolled as a control in a pregnancy study. The CDR3 spells CASSSFRDEKLFF. CDR3 nucleotides: TGTGCCAGCAGTTCCTTTCGGGATGAAAAACTGTTTTTT.